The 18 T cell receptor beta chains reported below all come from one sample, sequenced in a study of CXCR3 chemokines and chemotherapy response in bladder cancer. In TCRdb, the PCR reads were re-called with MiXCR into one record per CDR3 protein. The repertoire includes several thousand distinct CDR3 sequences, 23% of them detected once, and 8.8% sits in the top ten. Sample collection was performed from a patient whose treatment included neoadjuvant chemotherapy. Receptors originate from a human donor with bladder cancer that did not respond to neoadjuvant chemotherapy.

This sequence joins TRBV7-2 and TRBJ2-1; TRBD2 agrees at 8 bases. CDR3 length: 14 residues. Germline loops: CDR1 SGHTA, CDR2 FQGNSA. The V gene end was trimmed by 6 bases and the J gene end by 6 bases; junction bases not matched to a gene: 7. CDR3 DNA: TGTGCCAGCAGGACCGGGGGGGGTTTCAATGAGCAGTTCTTC. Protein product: CASRTGGGFNEQFF.

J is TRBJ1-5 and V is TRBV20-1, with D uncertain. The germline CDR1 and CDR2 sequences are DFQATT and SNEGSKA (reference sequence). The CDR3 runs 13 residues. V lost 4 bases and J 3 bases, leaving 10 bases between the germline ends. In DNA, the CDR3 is TGCAGTGCTAAGGGCAGTTCCAATCAGCCCCAGCATTTT. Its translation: CSAKGSSNQPQHF.

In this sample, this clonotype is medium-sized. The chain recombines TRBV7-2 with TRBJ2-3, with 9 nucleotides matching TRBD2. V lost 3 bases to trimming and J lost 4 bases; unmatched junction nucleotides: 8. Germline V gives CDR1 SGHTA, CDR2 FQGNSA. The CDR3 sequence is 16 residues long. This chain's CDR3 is CASSFAAGGPSDTQYF. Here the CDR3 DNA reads TGTGCCAGCAGCTTCGCCGCGGGGGGGCCCTCAGATACGCAGTATTTT.

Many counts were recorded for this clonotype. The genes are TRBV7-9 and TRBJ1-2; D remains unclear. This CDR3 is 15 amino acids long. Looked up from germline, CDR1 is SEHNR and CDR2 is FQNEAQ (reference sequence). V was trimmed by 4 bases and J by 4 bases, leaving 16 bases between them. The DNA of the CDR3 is TGTGCCAGCAGCTCCGCCGGTGCAGACCCCTATGGCTACACCTTC. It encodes CASSSAGADPYGYTF.

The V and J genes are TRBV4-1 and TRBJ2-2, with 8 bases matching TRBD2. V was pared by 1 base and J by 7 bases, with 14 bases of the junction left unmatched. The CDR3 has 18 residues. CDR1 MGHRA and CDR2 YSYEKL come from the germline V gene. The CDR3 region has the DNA TGCGCCAGCAGCCAAGGCGTGTTGGCAGGGCGGGAGGTCGGGGAGCTGTTTTTT. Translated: CASSQGVLAGREVGELFF.

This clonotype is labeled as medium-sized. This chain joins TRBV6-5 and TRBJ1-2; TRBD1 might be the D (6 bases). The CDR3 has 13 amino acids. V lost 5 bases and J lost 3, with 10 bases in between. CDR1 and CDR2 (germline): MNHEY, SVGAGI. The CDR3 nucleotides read TGTGCCAGCAGTAATGGACAGTACTATGGCTACACCTTC. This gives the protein CASSNGQYYGYTF.

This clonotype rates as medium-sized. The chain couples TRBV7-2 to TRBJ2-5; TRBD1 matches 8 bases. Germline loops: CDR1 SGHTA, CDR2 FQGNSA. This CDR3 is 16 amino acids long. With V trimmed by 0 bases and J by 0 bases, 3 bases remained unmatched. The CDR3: CASSLAVDRDQETQYF. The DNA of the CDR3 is TGTGCCAGCAGCTTAGCGGTGGACAGGGACCAAGAGACCCAGTACTTC.

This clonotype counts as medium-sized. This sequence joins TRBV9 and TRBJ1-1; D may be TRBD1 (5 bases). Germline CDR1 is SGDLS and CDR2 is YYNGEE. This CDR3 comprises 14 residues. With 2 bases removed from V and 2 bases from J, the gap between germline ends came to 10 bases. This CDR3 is CASSVSGINTEAFF. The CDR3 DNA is TGTGCCAGCAGCGTTTCAGGGATAAACACTGAAGCTTTCTTT.

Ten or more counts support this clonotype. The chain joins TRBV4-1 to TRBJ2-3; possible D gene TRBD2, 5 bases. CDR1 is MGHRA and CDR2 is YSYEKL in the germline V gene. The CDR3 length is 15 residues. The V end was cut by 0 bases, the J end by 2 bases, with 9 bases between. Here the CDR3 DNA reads TGCGCCAGCAGCCAAGAGAAGCGGTTCACAGATACGCAGTATTTT. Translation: CASSQEKRFTDTQYF.

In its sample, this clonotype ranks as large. The CDR3 loop is CASSLLGVSVMTTEAFF. The CDR3 nucleotides read TGTGCCAGTAGCCTCCTCGGGGTTTCGGTAATGACCACTGAAGCTTTCTTT. The rearrangement uses TRBV19 and TRBJ1-1, with D unclear. The CDR3 is 17 residues long. Per the germline V gene, CDR1 is LNHDA and CDR2 is SQIVND (reference sequence). Trimming pared 6 bases from V and 4 bases from J, leaving 24 bases between. Using reference TRBV19 and TRBJ1-1 for the parts outside the CDR3, the full variable domain is DGGITQSPKYLFRKEGQNVTLSCEQNLNHDAMYWYRQDPGQGLRLIYYSQIVNDFQKGDIAEGYSVSREKKESFPLTVTSAQKNPTAFYLCASSLLGVSVMTTEAFFGQGTRLTVV.

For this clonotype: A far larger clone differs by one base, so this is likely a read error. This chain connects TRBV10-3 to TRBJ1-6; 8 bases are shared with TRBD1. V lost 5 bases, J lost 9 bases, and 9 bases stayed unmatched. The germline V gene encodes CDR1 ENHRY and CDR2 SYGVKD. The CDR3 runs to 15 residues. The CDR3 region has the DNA TGTGCCATCAGTTCCGGGACAGGTTCGACTTCACCCCTCCACTTT. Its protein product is CAISSGTGSTSPLHF.

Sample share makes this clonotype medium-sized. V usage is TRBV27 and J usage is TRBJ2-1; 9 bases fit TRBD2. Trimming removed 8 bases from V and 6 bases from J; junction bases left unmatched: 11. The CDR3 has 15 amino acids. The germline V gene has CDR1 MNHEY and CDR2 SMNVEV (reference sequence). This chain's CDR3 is CASGTGGGAGNEQFF. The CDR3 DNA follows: TGTGCCAGCGGAACTGGCGGGGGGGCGGGCAATGAGCAGTTCTTC.

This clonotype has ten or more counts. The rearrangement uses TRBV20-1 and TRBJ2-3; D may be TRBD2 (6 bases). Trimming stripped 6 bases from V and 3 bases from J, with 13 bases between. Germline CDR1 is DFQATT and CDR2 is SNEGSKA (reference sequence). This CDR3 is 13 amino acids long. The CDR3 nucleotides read TGCAGTGCGCAGGGACTGCCAACAGATACGCAGTATTTT. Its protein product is CSAQGLPTDTQYF.

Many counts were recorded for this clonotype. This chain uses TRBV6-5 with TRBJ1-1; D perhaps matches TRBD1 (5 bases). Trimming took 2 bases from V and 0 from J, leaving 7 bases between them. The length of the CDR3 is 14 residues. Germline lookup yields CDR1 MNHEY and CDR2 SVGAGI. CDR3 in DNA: TGTGCCAGCAGTTACGGGGGACTGAACACTGAAGCTTTCTTT. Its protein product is CASSYGGLNTEAFF.

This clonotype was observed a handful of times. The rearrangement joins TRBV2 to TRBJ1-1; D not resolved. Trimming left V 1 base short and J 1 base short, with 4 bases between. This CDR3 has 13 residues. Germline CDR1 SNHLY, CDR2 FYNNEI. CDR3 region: CASSEERNTEAFF. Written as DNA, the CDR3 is TGTGCCAGCAGTGAAGAGCGGAACACTGAAGCTTTCTTT.

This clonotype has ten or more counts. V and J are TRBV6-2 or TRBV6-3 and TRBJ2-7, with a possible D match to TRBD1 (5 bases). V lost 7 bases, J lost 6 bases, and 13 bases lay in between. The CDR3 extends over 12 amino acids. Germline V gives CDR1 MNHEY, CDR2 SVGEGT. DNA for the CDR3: TGTGCCAGCACAACTGGGGCTCCCGAGCAGTACTTC. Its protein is CASTTGAPEQYF.

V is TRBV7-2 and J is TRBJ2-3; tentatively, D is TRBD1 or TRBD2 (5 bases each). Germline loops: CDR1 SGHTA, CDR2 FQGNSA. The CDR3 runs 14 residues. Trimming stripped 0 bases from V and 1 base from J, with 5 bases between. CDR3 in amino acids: CASSLAGGTDTQYF. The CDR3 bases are TGTGCCAGCAGCTTAGCGGGGGGCACAGATACGCAGTATTTT.

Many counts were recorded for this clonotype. The CDR3 DNA reads as TGTGCCACATCAGAGGGCACGGATGAAAAACTGTTTTTT. Amino acids: CATSEGTDEKLFF. The chain couples TRBV10-3 to TRBJ1-4; no definite D call. Germline lookup yields CDR1 ENHRY and CDR2 SYGVKD. Trimming removed 10 bases from V and 6 bases from J, with 15 bases in between. CDR3 size: 13 residues.